This T cell receptor (beta chain) was found in a study of graft-versus-host responses after intestinal transplantation. Overall study: Recipients were given multivisceral, liver-intestinal, or isolated intestinal transplants. All recipients were given anti-thymocyte globulin induction, and tacrolimus and steroids were then administered for 2 to 4 years. Points from the study as a whole: An association linked early post-transplant HvG declines with peak circulating GvH clone levels. Detection of GvH clones occurred in recipient marrow, and some had their first appearance in ileum or blood.

A remark on this clone: The target antigen is unknown.

The V gene lost 2 bases and the J gene lost 3 bases, with 7 bases spanning the gap. The CDR3 extends over 13 amino acids. CDR1 and CDR2 from the germline V gene are MNHNY and SVGAGI (reference sequence). Here immunoSEQ multiplex PCR was the method, and the copy in TCRdb shows in-frame clones only, minus some. In the table there are some 150,000 clones, approximately 91% of which are singletons. This clonotype was obtained from a human donor who received an intestinal transplant. J is TRBJ1-2 and V is TRBV6-6; the D is unclear. Source: unstimulated CD4+ T cells sorted from spleen or lymph node cells, taken before intestinal transplant. This chain's CDR3 is CASSYNRDYGYTF. The CDR3 nucleotides read TGTGCCAGCAGTTACAACAGAGACTATGGCTACACCTTC.